The 21 T cell receptor beta chains presented below share a single source sample, sequenced in a study of response to subunit inactivated influenza vaccine. TCRdb recomputed calls from the RT-PCR reads with MiXCR, one row per CDR3 protein. The top ten hold 6% to 8% of the sample, which has roughly 700,000 distinct CDR3 sequences, 11% to 15% seen once. This specimen consisted of PBMCs from blood, obtained about 14 days before vaccination. These receptor sequences come from a man aged 45-65 years who received an inactivated influenza vaccine.

V is TRBV15 and J is TRBJ2-1; D may be TRBD1 or TRBD2 (5 bases each). The CDR3 length is 17 residues. Per the germline V gene, CDR1 is LNHNV and CDR2 is YYDKDF (reference sequence). V lost 4 bases, J lost 0 bases, and 16 bases lay in between. The DNA of the CDR3 is TGTGCCACCAGCACCCGGGACCCTTTTAGCTCCTACAATGAGCAGTTCTTC. Its protein product is CATSTRDPFSSYNEQFF.

The V and J genes are TRBV7-3 and TRBJ2-2; TRBD2 matches 8 bases. There are 14 residues in the CDR3. The J segment lost 7 bases and the V segment lost 5 bases, leaving 6 bases of the junction unmatched. CDR1 and CDR2 (germline): SGHTA, FQGTGA. The CDR3, as DNA: TGTGCCAGCAGCATCGGGAGGGTTCACGGGGAGCTGTTTTTT. Translated, it gives CASSIGRVHGELFF.

The genes are TRBV28 and TRBJ1-2, with 7 bases identical to TRBD1. Trimming at V came to 4 bases and at J to 6 bases, leaving 5 bases not matched to a gene. In germline, CDR1 is MDHEN, CDR2 SYDVKM. This CDR3 contains 13 residues. CDR3: CASSSPTGNGYTF. The CDR3 region has the DNA TGTGCCAGCAGTTCACCGACAGGGAATGGCTACACCTTC.

This clonotype was counted between two and nine times. V is TRBV15 and J is TRBJ2-2; 11 bases map to TRBD1. The CDR3 contains 17 residues. Germline CDR1 is LNHNV and CDR2 is YYDKDF (reference sequence). The junction had 5 bases not matched to a gene; V was cut back by 2 bases and J by 3 bases. In DNA form, the CDR3 reads TGTGCCACCAGCAGAATTTGGGACAGGGGGTACACCGGGGAGCTGTTTTTT. As protein: CATSRIWDRGYTGELFF. The complete variable domain, with remaining parts taken from reference TRBV15 and TRBJ2-2, reads DAMVIQNPRYQVTQFGKPVTLSCSQTLNHNVMYWYQQKSSQAPKLLFHYYDKDFNNEADTPDNFQSRRPNTSFCFLDIRSPGLGDTAMYLCATSRIWDRGYTGELFFGEGSRLTVL.

This clonotype was found a few times. The DNA of the CDR3 is TGTGCCAGCAAACCCCACGGCGGTCAAGAGACCCAGTACTTC. Translation gives CASKPHGGQETQYF. The gene calls are TRBV27 and TRBJ2-5; D is uncertain. Germline CDR1 is MNHEY and CDR2 is SMNVEV (reference sequence). The V gene lost 7 bases and the J gene lost 2 bases, with 14 bases spanning the gap. The CDR3 is 14 amino acids.

The CDR3 DNA reads as TGCGCCAGCCAAGGGACTATGAACACTGAAGCTTTCTTT. Translating it yields CASQGTMNTEAFF. The chain joins TRBV5-1 to TRBJ1-1, with a weak D call TRBD1 (5 bases). The CDR3 is 13 residues long. Per germline, CDR1 SGHRS and CDR2 YFSETQ. V lost 7 bases to trimming and J lost 0 bases, with 10 bases between them.

The chain is built from TRBV28 and TRBJ1-3, with D tentatively TRBD1 (5 bases). The germline V gene has CDR1 MDHEN and CDR2 SYDVKM. The CDR3 sequence is 14 residues long. Trimming stripped 2 bases from V and 3 bases from J, with 8 bases between. The CDR3 bases are TGTGCCAGCAGTTTACACGACAGTGGAAACACCATATATTTT. Translation: CASSLHDSGNTIYF.

This clonotype was seen many times. The junction departs from germline at one end; a sequencing error may be responsible. The chain combines TRBV7-9 with TRBJ2-1; no definite D call. Per germline, CDR1 SEHNR and CDR2 FQNEAQ (reference sequence). CDR3 size: 12 residues. The CDR3 sequence is CASSLDGYEPFF. DNA of the CDR3: TGTGCCAGCAGCTTAGACGGATATGAGCCGTTCTTC.

In its sample, this clonotype was seen once. This chain uses TRBV18 with TRBJ2-1, with no clear D. Trimming left V 1 base short and J 0 bases short, with 7 bases between. From germline, CDR1 is KGHSH and CDR2 LQKENI. The CDR3 runs to 15 residues. The DNA for the CDR3 is TGTGCCAGCTCACCACTTAAGAGCTCCTACAATGAGCAGTTCTTC. The encoded protein is CASSPLKSSYNEQFF.

The gene calls are TRBV13 and TRBJ2-3, with 9 bases identical to TRBD2. There are 16 residues in the CDR3. V lost 2 bases to trimming and J lost 3 bases; unmatched junction nucleotides: 6. Looked up from germline, CDR1 is PRHDT and CDR2 is FYEKMQ (reference sequence). As DNA, the CDR3 is TGTGCCAGCAGCTTAATCCTAGCGGGGTCTACAGATACGCAGTATTTT. This sequence encodes CASSLILAGSTDTQYF.

In this sample, this clonotype turned up a few times. The chain joins TRBV7-2 to TRBJ2-7; D may be TRBD1 or TRBD2 (5 bases each). Germline V gene lookup returns CDR1 SGHTA and CDR2 FQGNSA. The CDR3 sequence is 13 residues long. The V gene lost 2 bases and the J gene lost 7 bases, with 12 bases spanning the gap. The CDR3, as DNA: TGTGCCAGCAGCTTATCCCGTTGGGGGGAGCAGTACTTC. Its translation: CASSLSRWGEQYF.

The chain has TRBV7-6 and TRBJ1-4; possible D gene TRBD1, 5 bases. Trimming removed 0 bases from V and 3 bases from J, with 17 bases in between. Germline CDR1 is SGHVS and CDR2 is FNYEAQ. This CDR3 contains 18 residues. CDR3 nucleotide sequence: TGTGCCAGCAGCTTAGCTGCCAGGGAAATCTTGGCTAATGAAAAACTGTTTTTT. As protein: CASSLAAREILANEKLFF.

This clonotype has a handful of counts. The rearrangement joins TRBV5-1 to TRBJ2-1; 8 bases are shared with TRBD2. The CDR3 sequence is 16 residues long. V lost 0 bases to trimming and J lost 5 bases; unmatched junction nucleotides: 7. Germline CDR1 reads SGHRS; CDR2 reads YFSETQ. CDR3 nucleotides: TGCGCCAGCAGCTTGGATCCAGCGGGGGACCACAATGAGCAGTTCTTC. It yields the protein CASSLDPAGDHNEQFF.

This clonotype was counted a few times. The chain recombines TRBV5-6 with TRBJ2-5, with a weak D call TRBD1 (6 bases). This CDR3 contains 14 residues. V shed 5 bases and J shed 0 bases, with 11 bases lying between them. Germline lookup yields CDR1 SGHDT and CDR2 YYEEEE. CDR3 in DNA: TGTGCCAGCAGACACACAGGGAACCAAGAGACCCAGTACTTC. Amino acids: CASRHTGNQETQYF.

This clonotype has only a few counts. The chain recombines TRBV7-9 with TRBJ2-7; tentative D call: TRBD2 (5 bases). Deletions cut 1 base from V and 7 bases from J, with 11 bases between. This CDR3 is built from 13 residues. Germline V gene sequence: CDR1 SEHNR, CDR2 FQNEAQ (reference sequence). The CDR3, as DNA: TGTGCCAGCAGCTTAGGGGCTAGCCAAGAGCAGTACTTC. Protein: CASSLGASQEQYF.

This clonotype was detected ten times or more. The V and J genes are TRBV7-8 and TRBJ1-1, with 7 bases identical to TRBD1. The CDR3 has 15 amino acids. Germline V gene sequence: CDR1 SGHVS, CDR2 FQNEAQ. With 5 bases clipped from V and 4 bases from J, the junction kept 10 bases outside the gene matches. The CDR3 loop is CASSRVYSGGTEAFF. CDR3 nucleotides: TGTGCCAGCAGCCGCGTCTATTCAGGGGGCACTGAAGCTTTCTTT.

The V and J genes are TRBV11-2 and TRBJ2-3, with unresolved D. CDR1 is SGHAT and CDR2 is FQNNGV in the germline V gene. The CDR3 contains 12 residues. Trimming cost V 8 bases and J 4 bases, with 10 bases left between them. CDR3 region: CASGRGPDTQYF. CDR3 bases: TGTGCCAGCGGAAGAGGCCCAGATACGCAGTATTTT.

This clonotype has more than one count but fewer than ten. The V call is TRBV9, the J call TRBJ2-2; 8 bases are a match to TRBD1. The junction had 13 bases not matched to a gene; V was cut back by 4 bases and J by 2 bases. The CDR3 covers 18 residues. The germline V gene encodes CDR1 SGDLS and CDR2 YYNGEE. The CDR3 DNA is TGTGCCAGCAGCACCTTTTCCGGGACAGGAGGAAACACCGGGGAGCTGTTTTTT. Translation gives CASSTFSGTGGNTGELFF.

Only a few counts were recorded for this clonotype. DNA for the CDR3: TGCAGCGTTAAAAAGGGGACAGGGACCGGGGAGCTGTTTTTT. Translating it yields CSVKKGTGTGELFF. The chain links TRBV29-1 to TRBJ2-2; 9 bases match TRBD1. Germline V gene sequence: CDR1 SQVTM, CDR2 ANQGSEA. This CDR3 contains 14 residues. V lost 5 bases to trimming and J lost 5 bases; unmatched junction nucleotides: 6.

The table lists this clonotype with a few counts. The V gene is TRBV7-2, the J gene TRBJ2-2, with TRBD2 matching 12 bases. The CDR3 is made up of 18 amino acids. The ends lost 0 bases at V and 8 bases at J; junction bases unmatched: 10. Germline CDR1 is SGHTA and CDR2 is FQGNSA. CDR3 loop: CASSLALASGRAVGELFF. CDR3 nucleotide sequence: TGTGCCAGCAGCTTAGCGCTGGCTAGCGGGAGGGCCGTTGGGGAGCTGTTTTTT.

This clonotype was observed a handful of times. This chain uses TRBV12-3 or TRBV12-4 with TRBJ2-3, with TRBD2 identical over 10 bases. The V gene end was trimmed by 2 bases and the J gene end by 7 bases; junction bases not matched to a gene: 3. The CDR3 sequence is 14 residues long. CDR3 bases: TGTGCCAGCAGTTTAAGCGGGGGGGCATATACGCAGTATTTT. Translated, it gives CASSLSGGAYTQYF.